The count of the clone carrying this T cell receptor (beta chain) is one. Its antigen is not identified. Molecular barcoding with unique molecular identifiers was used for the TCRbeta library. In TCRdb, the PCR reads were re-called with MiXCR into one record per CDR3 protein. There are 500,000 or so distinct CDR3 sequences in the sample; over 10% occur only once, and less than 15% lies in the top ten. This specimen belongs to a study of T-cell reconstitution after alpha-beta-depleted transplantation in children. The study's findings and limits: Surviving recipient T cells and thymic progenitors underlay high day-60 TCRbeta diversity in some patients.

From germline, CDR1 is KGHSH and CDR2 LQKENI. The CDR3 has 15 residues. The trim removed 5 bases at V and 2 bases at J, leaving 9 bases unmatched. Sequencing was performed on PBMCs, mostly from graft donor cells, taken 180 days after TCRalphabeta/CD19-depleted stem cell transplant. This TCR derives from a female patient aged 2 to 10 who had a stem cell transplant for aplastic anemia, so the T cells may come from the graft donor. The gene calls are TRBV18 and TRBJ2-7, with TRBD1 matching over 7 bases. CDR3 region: CASSAQGDPAYEQYF. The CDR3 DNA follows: TGTGCCAGCTCAGCCCAGGGGGACCCTGCCTACGAGCAGTACTTC.